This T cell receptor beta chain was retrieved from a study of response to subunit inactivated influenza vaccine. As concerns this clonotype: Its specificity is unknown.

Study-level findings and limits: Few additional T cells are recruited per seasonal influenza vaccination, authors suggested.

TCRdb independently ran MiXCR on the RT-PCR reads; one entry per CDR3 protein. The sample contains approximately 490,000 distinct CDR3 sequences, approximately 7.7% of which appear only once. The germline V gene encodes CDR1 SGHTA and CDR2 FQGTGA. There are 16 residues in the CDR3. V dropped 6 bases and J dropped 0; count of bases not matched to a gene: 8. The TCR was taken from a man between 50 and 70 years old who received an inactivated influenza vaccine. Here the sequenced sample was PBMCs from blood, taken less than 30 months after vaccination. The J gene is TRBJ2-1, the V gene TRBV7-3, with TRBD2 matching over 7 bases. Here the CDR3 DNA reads TGTGCCAGCAGTCAAAAGCGGGGAAGCTCCTACAATGAGCAGTTCTTC. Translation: CASSQKRGSSYNEQFF.